This paragraph covers one T cell receptor beta chain sequence. This table comes from immunoSEQ multiplex PCR, and its TCRdb copy is limited to in-frame clones, with some not included. The sample comprises 160,000 or so clones, 88% of which are singletons, and about 4.3% rests with the top ten. This sample is drawn from a study of T cell responses to AZD1222 COVID-19 vaccine. The starting material was peripheral blood, obtained 28 days after the second AZD1222 dose. The TCR comes from an adult who received the AZD1222 COVID-19 vaccine.

The CDR3 DNA sequence: TGTGCCAGCAAGGGTGGGAGGGGATACACTGAAGCTTTCTTT. Its protein product is CASKGGRGYTEAFF. The chain has TRBV2 and TRBJ1-1; D is perhaps TRBD1 (5 bases). The CDR3 sequence is 14 residues long. Trimming pared 7 bases from V and 3 bases from J, leaving 15 bases between. The germline CDR1 and CDR2 sequences are SNHLY and FYNNEI.